This T cell receptor beta chain was identified in a study of tumor-infiltrating lymphocytes in localized non-small cell lung cancer. Across the whole study: From each patient, both tumor and uninvolved lung, non-adjacent to tumor, were sampled. Whole-study results and caveats: Not all patients were TCR sequenced, owing to tissue quantity.

The CDR3 contains 13 residues. V lost 6 bases and J lost 1, with 9 bases in between. CDR1 is LGHNA, CDR2 YSLEER, per germline. Clones were sequenced by immunoSEQ multiplex PCR, and TCRdb holds only the in-frame ones, with some missing. Here the sample spans 15,000 to 20,000 clones, roughly 80% being singletons. As to this clone: What it binds is not known.

Source material: lung tumor tissue. This sequence originates from a human donor with non-small cell lung cancer. This chain links TRBV4-3 with TRBJ1-1; TRBD1 might be the D (6 bases). CDR3 coding DNA: TGCGCCAGCAGTCTGACAGGGAACACTGAAGCTTTCTTT. It translates to CASSLTGNTEAFF.